These T cell receptor beta chains were read from a single sample in a study of OX40 agonist ivuxolimab in advanced cancers. The protocol was immunoSEQ multiplex PCR, while the TCRdb copy is restricted to in-frame clones and leaves out a portion. The data show under 90,000 clones, around 82% seen once. The starting material was CD4+ or CD8+ T cells sorted from blood, obtained in a trial of the OX40 agonist ivuxolimab. All receptors come from an adult with an advanced solid tumor such as melanoma, head and neck, liver or kidney cancer. Both conserved end residues are part of each CDR3. A D gene is named only where the DNA matches it firmly. Only some rows state a clone size, as once, few, many or a class for expanded clones.

len	v_gene	abundance	d_gene	j_gene	CDR3aa	CDR3nt
16	TRBV28	-	TRBD2	TRBJ2-5	CASSSGGLAGQETQYF	TGTGCCAGCAGTTCGGGGGGACTAGCGGGCCAAGAGACCCAGTACTTC
13	TRBV6-6	-	-	TRBJ1-1	CASSRERNTEAFF	TGTGCCAGCAGCCGTGAGAGGAACACTGAAGCTTTCTTT
15	TRBV28	-	-	TRBJ2-2	CASSFSWGSTGELFF	TGTGCCAGCAGTTTCTCTTGGGGTAGTACCGGGGAGCTGTTTTTT
13	TRBV4-2	-	TRBD2	TRBJ2-1	CASSHFASGSQFF	TGTGCCAGCAGCCACTTTGCTAGCGGGAGTCAGTTCTTC
15	TRBV7-3	-	-	TRBJ2-1	CASSSQAGRASEQFF	TGTGCCAGCAGCTCACAAGCGGGTCGGGCATCCGAGCAGTTCTTC
13	TRBV28	-	-	TRBJ1-5	CASSLFFSQPQHF	TGTGCCAGCAGTTTATTTTTCAGTCAGCCCCAGCATTTT
15	TRBV5-1	-	TRBD2	TRBJ2-2	CASSPSTSGAGELFF	TGCGCCAGCAGCCCTTCTACAAGCGGGGCCGGGGAGCTGTTTTTT
13	TRBV28	-	-	TRBJ2-3	CASRFGGLDTQYF	TGTGCCAGCAGGTTTGGGGGGCTAGATACGCAGTATTTT
13	TRBV7-2	once	-	TRBJ1-2	CASSLFNSYGYTF	TGTGCCAGCAGCTTATTCAACTCCTATGGCTACACCTTC
15	TRBV7-2	-	-	TRBJ1-1	CASSLEVRSNTEAFF	TGTGCCAGCAGCTTAGAAGTACGATCGAACACTGAAGCTTTCTTT
13	TRBV2	-	-	TRBJ2-1	CASSPDHSAEQFF	TGTGCCAGCAGCCCCGATCACTCCGCAGAGCAGTTCTTC
16	TRBV6-6	-	TRBD1	TRBJ1-6	CASRRNAGTGNSPLHF	TGTGCCAGCAGACGAAATGCAGGGACAGGGAATTCACCCCTCCACTTT
14	TRBV7-7	-	TRBD1	TRBJ2-5	CASSPGQAGETQYF	TGTGCCAGCAGCCCTGGACAGGCTGGGGAGACCCAGTACTTC
13	TRBV6-4	-	-	TRBJ2-1	CASSEMDQGEQFF	TGTGCCAGCAGTGAAATGGATCAGGGTGAGCAGTTCTTC
15	TRBV7-2	-	TRBD1	TRBJ1-2	CASSLGQGANYGYTF	TGTGCCAGCAGCTTAGGACAGGGAGCTAACTATGGCTACACCTTC
15	TRBV18	-	-	TRBJ2-1	CASSPGGASYNEQFF	TGTGCCAGCTCACCCGGTGGGGCCTCCTACAATGAGCAGTTCTTC
14	TRBV18	-	TRBD1	TRBJ1-1	CASSPTGGNTEAFF	TGTGCCAGCTCACCGACAGGGGGAAACACTGAAGCTTTCTTT